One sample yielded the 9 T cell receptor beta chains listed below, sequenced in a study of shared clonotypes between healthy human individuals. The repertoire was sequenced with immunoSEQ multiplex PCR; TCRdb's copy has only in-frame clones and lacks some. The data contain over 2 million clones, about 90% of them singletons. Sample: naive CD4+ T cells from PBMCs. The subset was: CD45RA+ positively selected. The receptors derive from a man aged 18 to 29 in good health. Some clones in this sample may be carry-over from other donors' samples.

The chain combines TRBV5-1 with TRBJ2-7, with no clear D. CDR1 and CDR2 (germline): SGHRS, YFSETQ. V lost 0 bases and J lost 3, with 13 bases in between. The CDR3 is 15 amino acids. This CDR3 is CASSLGPGSFYEQYF. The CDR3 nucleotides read TGCGCCAGCAGCTTGGGTCCAGGATCGTTCTACGAGCAGTACTTC.

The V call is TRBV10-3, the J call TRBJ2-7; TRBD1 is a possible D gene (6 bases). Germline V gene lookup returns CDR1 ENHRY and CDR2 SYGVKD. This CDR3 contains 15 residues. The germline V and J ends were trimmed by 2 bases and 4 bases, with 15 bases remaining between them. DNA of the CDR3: TGTGCCATCAGTGAGACCAGGACAGAGAGGTACGAGCAGTACTTC. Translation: CAISETRTERYEQYF.

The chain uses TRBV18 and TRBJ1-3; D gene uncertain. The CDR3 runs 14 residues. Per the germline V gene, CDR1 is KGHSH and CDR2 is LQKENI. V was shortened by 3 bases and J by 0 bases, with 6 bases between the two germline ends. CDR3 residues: CASSPVDSGNTIYF. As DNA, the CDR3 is TGTGCCAGCTCACCGGTAGACTCTGGAAACACCATATATTTT.

The CDR3 sequence is CAITPQGSGGEQYF. In nucleotides, the CDR3 is TGTGCCATAACTCCCCAAGGGAGTGGCGGCGAGCAGTACTTC. The chain uses TRBV10-3 and TRBJ2-7; D possibly corresponds to TRBD2 (5 bases). Germline V gene sequence: CDR1 ENHRY, CDR2 SYGVKD. Trimming shortened V by 9 bases and J by 6 bases, and 21 bases separated the two germline ends. CDR3 length: 14 amino acids.

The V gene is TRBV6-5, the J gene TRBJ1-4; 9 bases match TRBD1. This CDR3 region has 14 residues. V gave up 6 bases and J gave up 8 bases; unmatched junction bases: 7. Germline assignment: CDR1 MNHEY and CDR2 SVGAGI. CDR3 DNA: TGTGCCAGCAGCTTACAGGGGGCCGGGGAAAAACTGTTTTTT. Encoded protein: CASSLQGAGEKLFF.

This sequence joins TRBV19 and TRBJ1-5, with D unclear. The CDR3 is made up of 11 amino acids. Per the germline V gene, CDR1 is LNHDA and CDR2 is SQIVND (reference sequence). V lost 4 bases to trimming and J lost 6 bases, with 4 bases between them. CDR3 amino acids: CASSTRQPQHF. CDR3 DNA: TGTGCCAGTAGTACCCGTCAGCCCCAGCATTTT.

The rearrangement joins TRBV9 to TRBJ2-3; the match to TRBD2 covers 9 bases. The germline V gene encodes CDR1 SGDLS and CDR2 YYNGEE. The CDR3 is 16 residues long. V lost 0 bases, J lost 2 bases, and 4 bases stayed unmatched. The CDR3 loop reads CASSVASGTYTDTQYF. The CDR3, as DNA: TGTGCCAGCAGCGTAGCTAGCGGGACTTACACAGATACGCAGTATTTT.

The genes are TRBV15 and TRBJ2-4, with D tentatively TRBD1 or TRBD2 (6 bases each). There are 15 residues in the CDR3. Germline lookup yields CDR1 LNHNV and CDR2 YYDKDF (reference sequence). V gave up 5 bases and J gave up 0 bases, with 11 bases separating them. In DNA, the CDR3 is TGTGCCACCAGCCGAGGGGGGATAGCCAAAAACATTCAGTACTTC. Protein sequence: CATSRGGIAKNIQYF.

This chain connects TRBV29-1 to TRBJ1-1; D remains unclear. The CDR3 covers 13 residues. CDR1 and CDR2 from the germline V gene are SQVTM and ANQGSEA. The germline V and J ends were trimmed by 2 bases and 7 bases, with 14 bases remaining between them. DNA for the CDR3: TGCAGCGTTGAAAGCGGGCATTCGGTTGAAGCTTTCTTT. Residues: CSVESGHSVEAFF. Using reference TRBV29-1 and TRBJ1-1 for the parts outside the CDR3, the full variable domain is SAVISQKPSRDICQRGTSLTIQCQVDSQVTMMFWYRQQPGQSLTLIATANQGSEATYESGFVIDKFPISRPNLTFSTLTVSNMSPEDSSIYLCSVESGHSVEAFFGQGTRLTVV.